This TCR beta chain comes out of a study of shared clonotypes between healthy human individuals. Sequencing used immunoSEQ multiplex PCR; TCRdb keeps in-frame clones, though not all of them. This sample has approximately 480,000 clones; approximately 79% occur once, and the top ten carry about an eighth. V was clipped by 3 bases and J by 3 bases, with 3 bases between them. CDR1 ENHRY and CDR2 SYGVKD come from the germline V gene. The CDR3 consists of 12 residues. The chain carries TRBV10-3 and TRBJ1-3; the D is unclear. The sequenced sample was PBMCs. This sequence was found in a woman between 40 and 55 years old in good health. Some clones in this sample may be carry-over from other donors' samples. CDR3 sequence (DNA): TGTGCCATCAGTGAAGTTGGAAACACCATATATTTT. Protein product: CAISEVGNTIYF.